The rows below give T cell receptor beta chains drawn from one sample of a study of blood T cell repertoires in COVID-19. Here immunoSEQ multiplex PCR was the method, and the copy in TCRdb shows in-frame clones only, minus some. The sample records about 150,000 clones, over 65% being singletons. The sample taken for sequencing was PBMCs or T cells enriched from blood (not recorded which). Receptor source: a woman in her forties or fifties who had recovered from COVID-19. Both conserved end residues are part of each CDR3. The order of the fields is V gene, D gene, clone size, J gene, CDR3 protein, CDR3 DNA. The D gene is left open where the match is weak. Not every row has a clone size; where given, it reads once, few, many or a size class.

V: TRBV15; D: TRBD1; size: -; J: TRBJ2-5; CDR3: CATSRGQGQETQYF; DNA: TGTGCCACCAGCAGAGGACAGGGCCAAGAGACCCAGTACTTC
V: TRBV30; D: -; size: -; J: TRBJ1-4; CDR3: CAWSVEGVPEKLFF; DNA: TGTGCCTGGAGTGTAGAGGGGGTTCCGGAAAAACTGTTTTTT
V: TRBV7-8; D: -; size: few; J: TRBJ1-5; CDR3: CASSAIQERTNQPQHF; DNA: TGTGCCAGCAGCGCCATACAGGAACGTACCAATCAGCCCCAGCATTTT
V: TRBV7-2; D: TRBD2; size: -; J: TRBJ2-3; CDR3: CASSLGLAGGGATQYF; DNA: TGTGCCAGCAGCTTAGGACTAGCGGGGGGCGGGGCTACGCAGTATTTT
V: TRBV5-6; D: TRBD1; size: -; J: TRBJ1-6; CDR3: CASSLYDRDRPYF; DNA: TGTGCCAGCAGCTTATACGACCGGGACAGGCCTTACTTT
V: TRBV3-1/TRBV3-2; D: TRBD1; size: -; J: TRBJ2-5; CDR3: CASSQGWDRVWTQYF; DNA: TGTGCCAGCAGCCAAGGGTGGGACAGGGTGTGGACCCAGTACTTC
V: TRBV11-2; D: TRBD1; size: -; J: TRBJ1-2; CDR3: CASSYRGGNGYTF; DNA: TGTGCCAGCAGCTACAGGGGGGGGAACGGCTACACCTTC
V: TRBV7-8; D: -; size: -; J: TRBJ1-2; CDR3: CASSPSRERYGYTF; DNA: TGTGCCAGCAGCCCGAGTAGGGAGCGTTATGGCTACACCTTC
V: TRBV28; D: TRBD1; size: -; J: TRBJ1-4; CDR3: CASSPGQGAGDEKLFF; DNA: TGTGCCAGCAGCCCGGGACAGGGGGCCGGCGATGAAAAACTGTTTTTT
V: TRBV6-5; D: -; size: -; J: TRBJ1-2; CDR3: CASRNTGGGYTF; DNA: TGTGCCAGCAGGAACACAGGCGGCGGCTACACCTTC
V: TRBV6-5; D: -; size: -; J: TRBJ1-1; CDR3: CASRRQLEAFF; DNA: TGTGCCAGCAGGAGACAGCTTGAAGCTTTCTTT
V: TRBV27; D: -; size: -; J: TRBJ2-2; CDR3: CASSLQGSTGELFF; DNA: TGTGCCAGCAGTCTCCAGGGGTCCACCGGGGAGCTGTTTTTT
V: TRBV29-1; D: -; size: few; J: TRBJ2-1; CDR3: CSVWEEGVYNEQFF; DNA: TGCAGCGTGTGGGAGGAAGGGGTCTACAATGAGCAGTTCTTC
V: TRBV5-1; D: TRBD1; size: -; J: TRBJ2-3; CDR3: CASSLDTGVNTQYF; DNA: TGCGCCAGCAGCTTGGACACAGGGGTTAATACGCAGTATTTT
V: TRBV6-5; D: -; size: -; J: TRBJ1-1; CDR3: CASSYRRAKNTEAFF; DNA: TGTGCCAGCAGTTACCGGCGGGCTAAGAACACTGAAGCTTTCTTT
V: TRBV5-1; D: TRBD1; size: -; J: TRBJ1-4; CDR3: CASSWTGFDEKLFF; DNA: TGCGCCAGCAGCTGGACAGGGTTTGACGAAAAACTGTTTTTT
V: TRBV7-2; D: -; size: -; J: TRBJ2-3; CDR3: CASSLFGSASTDTQYF; DNA: TGTGCCAGCAGCTTATTTGGGAGCGCCAGCACAGATACGCAGTATTTT
V: TRBV12-3/TRBV12-4; D: -; size: -; J: TRBJ2-7; CDR3: CASSRGEQYF; DNA: TGTGCCAGCAGTAGGGGAGAGCAGTACTTC
V: TRBV7-9; D: -; size: -; J: TRBJ1-5; CDR3: CASSPPGGGNQPQHF; DNA: TGTGCCAGCAGCCCCCCGGGGGGAGGCAATCAGCCCCAGCATTTT
V: TRBV28; D: -; size: few; J: TRBJ1-5; CDR3: CASSDQTRQQNQPQHF; DNA: TGTGCCAGCAGTGACCAGACAAGACAGCAAAATCAGCCCCAGCATTTT
V: TRBV28; D: TRBD1; size: many; J: TRBJ1-1; CDR3: CASRPATGFNAEAFF; DNA: TGTGCCAGCAGACCCGCGACAGGGTTTAACGCTGAAGCTTTCTTT
V: TRBV7-9; D: -; size: few; J: TRBJ2-1; CDR3: CASSLDLQGKQFF; DNA: TGTGCCAGCAGCTTAGACCTACAGGGAAAGCAGTTCTTC
V: TRBV2; D: -; size: -; J: TRBJ2-7; CDR3: CASSDARVREQYF; DNA: TGTGCCAGCAGTGATGCCAGGGTAAGGGAGCAGTACTTC
V: TRBV5-1; D: -; size: -; J: TRBJ1-1; CDR3: CASSPLAGMNTEAFF; DNA: TGCGCCAGCAGCCCGCTAGCGGGGATGAACACTGAAGCTTTCTTT
V: TRBV12-3/TRBV12-4; D: -; size: -; J: TRBJ1-1; CDR3: CASSLSVRTEAFF; DNA: TGTGCCAGCAGTTTAAGCGTGAGGACTGAAGCTTTCTTT
V: TRBV10-3; D: TRBD1; size: -; J: TRBJ2-5; CDR3: CAISRDRSETQYF; DNA: TGTGCCATCAGCCGGGACAGAAGCGAGACCCAGTACTTC
V: TRBV2; D: -; size: -; J: TRBJ1-6; CDR3: CASSREHNSPLHF; DNA: TGTGCCAGCAGTAGGGAGCATAATTCACCCCTCCACTTT
V: TRBV5-1; D: TRBD2; size: -; J: TRBJ2-7; CDR3: CASSLEGREEDEQYF; DNA: TGCGCCAGCAGCTTGGAAGGCCGGGAGGAAGACGAGCAGTACTTC
V: TRBV11-2; D: TRBD1; size: -; J: TRBJ1-1; CDR3: CASSPPGGTEAFF; DNA: TGTGCCAGCAGCCCCCCAGGGGGCACTGAAGCTTTCTTT
V: TRBV27; D: TRBD2; size: -; J: TRBJ2-1; CDR3: CASSFGRGGYNEQFF; DNA: TGTGCCAGCAGTTTCGGGCGGGGGGGGTACAATGAGCAGTTCTTC
V: TRBV4-1; D: TRBD2; size: -; J: TRBJ2-3; CDR3: CASYSTSGETDTQYF; DNA: TGCGCCAGCTACTCGACTAGCGGGGAAACAGATACGCAGTATTTT
V: TRBV24-1; D: TRBD2; size: once; J: TRBJ2-5; CDR3: CATSDPLAGGQETQYF; DNA: TGTGCCACCAGTGACCCTCTAGCGGGGGGTCAAGAGACCCAGTACTTC
V: TRBV11-1; D: -; size: -; J: TRBJ2-5; CDR3: CASRVGGDAETQYF; DNA: TGTGCCAGCAGGGTTGGAGGGGATGCCGAGACCCAGTACTTC
V: TRBV7-2; D: -; size: -; J: TRBJ2-3; CDR3: CASTSTDTQYF; DNA: TGTGCCAGCACCTCCACAGATACGCAGTATTTT
V: TRBV24-1; D: TRBD1; size: -; J: TRBJ2-1; CDR3: CATSDSQGAYNEQFF; DNA: TGTGCCACCAGTGATTCACAGGGGGCCTACAATGAGCAGTTCTTC
V: TRBV3-1/TRBV3-2; D: -; size: -; J: TRBJ1-1; CDR3: CASSQDWALATEAFF; DNA: TGTGCCAGCAGCCAAGATTGGGCGTTGGCCACTGAAGCTTTCTTT
V: TRBV18; D: TRBD1; size: -; J: TRBJ2-4; CDR3: CASSQDRGHIQYF; DNA: TGTGCCAGCTCACAAGACAGGGGGCACATTCAGTACTTC
V: TRBV24-1; D: TRBD1; size: -; J: TRBJ2-4; CDR3: CATSDYRGQRQYF; DNA: TGTGCCACCAGTGATTACAGGGGGCAGCGCCAGTACTTC
V: TRBV28; D: TRBD2; size: -; J: TRBJ2-5; CDR3: CASSFFLGGGASSETQYF; DNA: TGTGCCAGCAGTTTTTTCTTGGGCGGGGGGGCATCTTCGGAGACCCAGTACTTC
V: TRBV9; D: TRBD1; size: -; J: TRBJ2-2; CDR3: CASSARTGAGELFF; DNA: TGTGCCAGCAGCGCACGGACAGGGGCCGGGGAGCTGTTTTTT
V: TRBV7-6; D: -; size: -; J: TRBJ2-2; CDR3: CASSLERADYTGELFF; DNA: TGTGCCAGCAGCTTAGAGAGGGCAGACTACACCGGGGAGCTGTTTTTT
V: TRBV14; D: -; size: -; J: TRBJ1-2; CDR3: CASSQGTGYGYTF; DNA: TGTGCCAGCAGCCAAGGCACGGGCTATGGCTACACCTTC
V: TRBV5-1; D: TRBD1; size: -; J: TRBJ1-2; CDR3: CASSLQGEPSGYTF; DNA: TGCGCCAGCAGCTTGCAGGGGGAGCCATCGGGCTACACCTTC
V: TRBV7-9; D: TRBD1; size: -; J: TRBJ2-3; CDR3: CASSRPGQGATDTQYF; DNA: TGTGCCAGCAGTCGCCCGGGACAGGGAGCCACAGATACGCAGTATTTT
V: TRBV9; D: TRBD2; size: -; J: TRBJ2-1; CDR3: CASSTSGPNEQFF; DNA: TGTGCCAGTTCGACTAGCGGGCCCAATGAGCAGTTCTTC
V: TRBV20-1; D: TRBD2; size: -; J: TRBJ2-3; CDR3: CSASATSGTFISTDTQYF; DNA: TGCAGTGCTAGTGCGACTAGCGGAACCTTCATTAGCACAGATACGCAGTATTTT
V: TRBV6-5; D: -; size: -; J: TRBJ1-2; CDR3: CASSLERGGYTF; DNA: TGTGCCAGCAGTTTAGAACGCGGTGGCTACACCTTC
V: TRBV6-1; D: -; size: -; J: TRBJ1-5; CDR3: CASSEQGYSNQPQHF; DNA: TGTGCCAGCAGTGAACAGGGCTATAGCAATCAGCCCCAGCATTTT
V: TRBV27; D: -; size: -; J: TRBJ2-5; CDR3: CASSLISQETQYF; DNA: TGTGCCAGCAGTTTAATTAGTCAAGAGACCCAGTACTTC
V: TRBV11-2; D: -; size: -; J: TRBJ1-1; CDR3: CASSPPYPSGNTEAFF; DNA: TGTGCCAGCAGCCCCCCGTACCCCAGCGGGAACACTGAAGCTTTCTTT
V: TRBV27; D: -; size: -; J: TRBJ2-2; CDR3: CASSLLTDSHTGELFF; DNA: TGTGCCAGCAGTTTATTAACAGATTCCCACACCGGGGAGCTGTTTTTT
V: TRBV7-2; D: -; size: -; J: TRBJ1-1; CDR3: CASSWGQNTEAFF; DNA: TGTGCCAGCAGCTGGGGACAGAACACTGAAGCTTTCTTT
V: TRBV4-1; D: TRBD1; size: -; J: TRBJ2-4; CDR3: CASSHDRDAKNIQYF; DNA: TGCGCCAGCAGCCACGACAGGGATGCCAAAAACATTCAGTACTTC
V: TRBV2; D: TRBD1; size: -; J: TRBJ1-5; CDR3: CASTDRGYQPQHF; DNA: TGTGCCAGCACGGACAGGGGTTATCAGCCCCAGCATTTT
V: TRBV28; D: -; size: once; J: TRBJ1-1; CDR3: CASSLLGGGTEAFF; DNA: TGTGCCAGCAGTTTGCTAGGTGGTGGCACTGAAGCTTTCTTT